Detailed here is one TCR beta chain. Its specific antigen is unknown. Base-call qualities are not available, and no considerably larger clone is one nucleotide away. A MiSeq instrument was used for deep resolution sequencing, which targeted depths ranging from 1 in 1 million up to 1 in 200,000 T cells, with coverage averaging 10x for each clonotype. The immunoSEQ hsTCRB Kit was used to generate the TCR beta libraries. The paper's processing steps were these. The data were analyzed with ImmunoSEQ Analyzer and ImmunoSEQ Data Assistant, and V, D and J gene assignments followed IMGT definitions. Clonality, which ranges from 0 to 1, was calculated as one minus the normalized Shannon entropy of productive rearrangement frequencies. Only overrepresented clonotypes making up at least 0.05% of the repertoire of each patient were included in the public clonotype analysis. About a dozen age-matched healthy donor repertoires from immuneACCESS were used as controls for clonality. In its TCRdb copy, this immuneACCESS table keeps in-frame sequences only and misses some clones. Where compared with another copy, unresolved V genes explain less than half of these, and the others have no known cause. The V and J calls and clone size were taken over from that table, and D and trimming were inferred from the DNA. Within this sample are around 41,000 clones, with roughly 70% of them counted one time only. Of the sample, 9.5% to 13% falls within the top ten clones.

The source of the sample is a study of cytotoxic CD8 clonotypes in ibrutinib-treated CLL (dated by TCRdb to the early 2020s). About the study as a whole: The cohort was composed of approximately 11 relapsed/refractory and fewer than 16 treatment-naive patients; IGHV unmutated status was identified in 17 to 18 patients. Partial responses were observed in roughly 24 patients and complete responses in 2; after a median follow-up of roughly 62 months, remission was maintained in some 14 patients and progression was observed in approximately twelve. The response samples were drawn at a median of approximately 11 months into treatment, with a range of roughly 6 to 36 months. On average, each sample yielded around 250,000 productive templates and tens of thousands of productive rearrangements. Longitudinal samples were obtainable from about 30% of the 86 participants in the trial. Cryopreserved peripheral blood mononuclear cells were collected at three points: before therapy, at response, and at either sustained remission or disease progression. Every sample from remission and from progressive disease was obtained while the patients were still on ibrutinib. Here is what the overall study found, with its caveats: Public clonotypes were rare and either contracted or stayed stable during treatment, and the rise in clonality at ibrutinib response reflected the expansion of private clonotypes. An increase in clonality was observed at ibrutinib response, with clonality remaining stable during sustained remission and falling back toward baseline at progression. Baseline clonality was found to be higher than that of age-matched healthy donors and was strongly correlated with circulating CD8+ T-cell counts. Sustained-remission and progressing patients did not have matched sampling times, and lymph node repertoires were not examined.

Per the publication, the time point label means: progressive disease on ibrutinib. For TCR beta library preparation, 2 to 2.5 micrograms of genomic DNA were isolated from cryopreserved PBMCs. High-throughput TCR beta sequencing was performed on longitudinal blood samples from CLL patients receiving ibrutinib monotherapy. Patients were enrolled in a phase 2 open-label single-center ibrutinib monotherapy trial. As encoded in the germline V gene (reference sequence), CDR1 is LNHNV while CDR2 is YYDKDF. There are 13 amino acids in the CDR3, from cysteine to phenylalanine inclusive. The CDR3 DNA has 39 bases and is translated from base 1. A distance of 8 bases separates the germline ends of V and J, which lose 0 bases and 8 bases respectively.

The source material was PBMCs, sampled at disease progression, from a patient treated with ibrutinib. Recombination joined TRBV15 with TRBJ1-5, with an unclear D gene assignment. This clonotype originated in a human donor with chronic lymphocytic leukemia. The nucleotide sequence reads TGTGCCACCAGCAGAGATATCGGGGAGCCCCAGCATTTT. This translates into CATSRDIGEPQHF.